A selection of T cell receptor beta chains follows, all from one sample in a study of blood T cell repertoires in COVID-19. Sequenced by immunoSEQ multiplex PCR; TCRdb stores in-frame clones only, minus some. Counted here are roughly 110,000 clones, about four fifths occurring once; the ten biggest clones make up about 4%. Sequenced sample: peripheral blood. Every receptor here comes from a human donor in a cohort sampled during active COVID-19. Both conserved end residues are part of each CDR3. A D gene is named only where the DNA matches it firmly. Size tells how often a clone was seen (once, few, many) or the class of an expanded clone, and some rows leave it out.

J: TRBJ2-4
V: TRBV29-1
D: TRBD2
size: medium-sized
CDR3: CSVDGRGLGIQYF
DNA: TGCAGCGTTGATGGGAGGGGACTGGGCATTCAGTACTTC

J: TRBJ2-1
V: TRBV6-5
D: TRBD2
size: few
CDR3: CASSFTSDPYNEQFF
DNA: TGTGCCAGCAGTTTTACTAGCGATCCCTACAATGAGCAGTTCTTC

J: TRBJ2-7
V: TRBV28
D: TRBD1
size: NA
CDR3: CASTSGQGLIEQYF
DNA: TGTGCCAGCACCTCGGGACAGGGGTTAATCGAGCAGTACTTC

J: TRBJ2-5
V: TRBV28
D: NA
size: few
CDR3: CASSPGGGETQYF
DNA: TGTGCCAGCAGCCCCGGGGGTGGAGAGACCCAGTACTTC

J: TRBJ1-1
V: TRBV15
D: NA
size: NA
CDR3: CATSTLDGNTEAFF
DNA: TGTGCCACCAGCACCCTAGACGGAAACACTGAAGCTTTCTTT

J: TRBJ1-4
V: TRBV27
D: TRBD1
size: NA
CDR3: CASTSDRNNEKLFF
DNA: TGTGCCAGCACCTCGGACAGGAACAATGAAAAACTGTTTTTT

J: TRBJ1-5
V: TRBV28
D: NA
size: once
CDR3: CASSFDRVYSNQPQHF
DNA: TGTGCCAGCAGTTTCGATCGGGTTTATAGCAATCAGCCCCAGCATTTT

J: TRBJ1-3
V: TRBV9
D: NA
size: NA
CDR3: CASTPRSSGNTIYF
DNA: TGTGCCAGCACCCCCCGCAGCTCTGGAAACACCATATATTTT

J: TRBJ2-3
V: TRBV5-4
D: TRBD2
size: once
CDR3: CASSTLLAGVPDTQYF
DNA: TGTGCCAGCAGCACCCTTCTAGCGGGAGTCCCCGATACGCAGTATTTT

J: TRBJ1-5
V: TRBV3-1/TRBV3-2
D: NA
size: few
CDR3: CASSQGARSNQPQHF
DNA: TGTGCCAGCAGCCAAGGAGCCCGAAGCAATCAGCCCCAGCATTTT

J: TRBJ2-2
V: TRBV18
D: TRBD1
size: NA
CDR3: CASSTRQGAHTGELFF
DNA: TGTGCCAGCTCAACCCGACAGGGGGCGCACACCGGGGAGCTGTTTTTT

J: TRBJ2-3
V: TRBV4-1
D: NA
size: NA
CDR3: CASSPQGAPTTDTQYF
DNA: TGCGCCAGCAGCCCCCAAGGGGCACCTACCACAGATACGCAGTATTTT

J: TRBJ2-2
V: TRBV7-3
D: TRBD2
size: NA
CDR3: CASSLMASGRPGELFF
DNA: TGTGCCAGCAGCTTAATGGCTAGCGGGAGACCCGGGGAGCTGTTTTTT

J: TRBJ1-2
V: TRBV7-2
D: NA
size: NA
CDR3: CASSLSDAGVSGYTF
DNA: TGTGCCAGCAGCTTAAGCGATGCAGGGGTGAGCGGCTACACCTTC

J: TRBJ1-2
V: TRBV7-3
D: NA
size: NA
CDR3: CASSLSSGGNYGYTF
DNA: TGTGCCAGCAGCTTAAGCTCCGGCGGTAACTATGGCTACACCTTC

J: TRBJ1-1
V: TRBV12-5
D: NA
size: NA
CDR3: CASGSPGVSTEAFF
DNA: TGTGCTAGTGGTTCGCCAGGGGTGAGTACTGAAGCTTTCTTT

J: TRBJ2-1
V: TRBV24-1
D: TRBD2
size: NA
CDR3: CATSDLAGGYHNEQFF
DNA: TGTGCCACCAGTGACCTAGCGGGAGGGTACCACAATGAGCAGTTCTTC

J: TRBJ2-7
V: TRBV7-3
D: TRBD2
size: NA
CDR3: CASSPGLAGVNEQYF
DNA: TGTGCCAGCAGCCCCGGACTAGCGGGAGTGAACGAGCAGTACTTC

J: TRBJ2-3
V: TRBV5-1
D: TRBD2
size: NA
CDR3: CASSYSGKGGDTQYF
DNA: TGCGCCAGCAGCTATAGCGGGAAGGGAGGGGATACGCAGTATTTT

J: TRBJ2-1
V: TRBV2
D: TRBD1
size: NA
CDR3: CASRGVQGGYNEQFF
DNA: TGTGCCAGCAGGGGGGTACAGGGGGGCTACAATGAGCAGTTCTTC

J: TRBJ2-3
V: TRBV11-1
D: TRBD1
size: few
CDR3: CASSLATGTDTQYF
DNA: TGTGCCAGCAGCCTGGCGACAGGGACAGATACGCAGTATTTT

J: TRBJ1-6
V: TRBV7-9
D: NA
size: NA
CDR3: CASSSPTTGHSSPLHF
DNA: TGTGCCAGCAGCTCACCTACCACAGGGCACAGTTCACCCCTCCACTTT

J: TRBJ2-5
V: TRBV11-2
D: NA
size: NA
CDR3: CASSFGSRETQYF
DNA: TGTGCCAGCAGCTTCGGGAGCCGAGAGACCCAGTACTTC

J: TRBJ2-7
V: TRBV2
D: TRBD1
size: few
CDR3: CASSEQAFTGGYEQYF
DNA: TGTGCCAGCAGTGAACAAGCCTTTACAGGGGGGTACGAGCAGTACTTC

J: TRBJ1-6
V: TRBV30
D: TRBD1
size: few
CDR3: CAWKGQGVGSPLHF
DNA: TGTGCCTGGAAGGGACAGGGGGTTGGATCACCCCTCCACTTT

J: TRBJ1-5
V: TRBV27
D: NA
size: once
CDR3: CASSPLSGNQPQHF
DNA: TGTGCCAGCAGCCCGCTCAGCGGCAATCAGCCCCAGCATTTT

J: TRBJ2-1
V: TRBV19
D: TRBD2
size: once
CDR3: CASSMSSGGSYNEQFF
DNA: TGTGCCAGTAGTATGTCTTCGGGAGGCTCCTACAATGAGCAGTTCTTC

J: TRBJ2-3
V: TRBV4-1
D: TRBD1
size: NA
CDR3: CASSRGTGTGSKDTQYF
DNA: TGCGCCAGCAGCCGGGGGACCGGGACAGGGAGTAAAGATACGCAGTATTTT

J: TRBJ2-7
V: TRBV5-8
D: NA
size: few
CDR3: CASRLSRLYQGPYEQYF
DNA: TGTGCCAGCAGATTATCGCGACTTTATCAGGGGCCCTACGAGCAGTACTTC

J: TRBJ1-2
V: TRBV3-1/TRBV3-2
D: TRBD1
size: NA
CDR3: CASSQPDRGLYGYTF
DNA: TGTGCCAGCAGCCAACCGGACAGGGGGCTCTATGGCTACACCTTC

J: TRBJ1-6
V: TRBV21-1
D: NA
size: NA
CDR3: CASSLLPCPYNSPLHF
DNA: TGTGCCAGCAGCTTACTCCCGTGCCCCTATAATTCACCCCTCCACTTT

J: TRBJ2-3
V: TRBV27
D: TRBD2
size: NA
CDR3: CASSFQRERTDTQYF
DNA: TGTGCCAGCAGTTTCCAGCGGGAACGCACAGATACGCAGTATTTT

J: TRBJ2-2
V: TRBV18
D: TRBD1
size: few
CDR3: CASSPPGTANTGELFF
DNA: TGTGCCAGCTCACCACCCGGGACAGCTAACACCGGGGAGCTGTTTTTT

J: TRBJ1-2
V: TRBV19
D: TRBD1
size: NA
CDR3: CASSAWTGRDGYTF
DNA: TGTGCCAGTAGTGCTTGGACAGGGCGCGATGGCTACACCTTC

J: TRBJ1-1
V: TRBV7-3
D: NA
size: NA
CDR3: CASSKTVRDTEAFF
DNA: TGTGCCAGCAGCAAGACAGTTAGGGACACTGAAGCTTTCTTT

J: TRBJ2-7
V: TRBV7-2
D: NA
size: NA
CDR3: CASSPLEAAVEEQYF
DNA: TGTGCCAGCAGCCCATTGGAGGCGGCCGTGGAGGAGCAGTACTTC

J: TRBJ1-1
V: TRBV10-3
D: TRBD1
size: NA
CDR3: CAISGQGAGETEAFF
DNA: TGTGCCATCAGTGGACAGGGGGCAGGGGAAACTGAAGCTTTCTTT

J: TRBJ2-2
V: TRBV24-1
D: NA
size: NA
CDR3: CATSDPEQGRAGELFF
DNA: TGTGCCACCAGTGATCCGGAGCAGGGTAGGGCCGGGGAGCTGTTTTTT

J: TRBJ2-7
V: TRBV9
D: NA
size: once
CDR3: CASSAGGDNYEQYF
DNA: TGTGCCAGCAGCGCCGGTGGGGACAACTACGAGCAGTACTTC

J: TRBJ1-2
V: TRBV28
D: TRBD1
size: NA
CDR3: CASSSGQGVWYGYTF
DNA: TGTGCCAGCAGTAGCGGGCAGGGGGTGTGGTATGGCTACACCTTC

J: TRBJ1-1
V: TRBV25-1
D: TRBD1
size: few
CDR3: CASSPGGRGTEAFF
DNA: TGTGCCAGCAGTCCAGGGGGCCGGGGGACTGAAGCTTTCTTT